The clone carrying this T cell receptor beta chain was counted ten times or more. The antigen is undetermined. The data originate from a study of T cell repertoires in cytomegalovirus infection. Overall study: Public TCR beta signature analysis indicated the presence of both CMV infection and matching HLA type.

V lost 5 bases, J lost 0 bases, and 14 bases lay in between. This CDR3 comprises 15 residues. Germline loops: CDR1 SGHTA, CDR2 FQGNSA. TCRdb reprocessed the reads via MiXCR and lists one record per CDR3 protein. The sample consists of fewer than 300,000 distinct CDR3 sequences, 20% to 30% of them appearing once. General study results and limits: HLA-C-restricted, CMV-specific TCR beta clonotypes were dominant ex vivo. Carriers of CMV and the relevant HLA type were discriminated by public TCR beta frequency.

The specimen was PBMCs. The genes are TRBV7-2 and TRBJ2-7; D unresolved. This TCR was sampled from a human donor in good health (CMV status not recorded). Some clones in this sample may be carry-over from other donors' samples. The CDR3 bases are TGTGCCAGCAGCCCCATAGCCGTCAGCTCCTACGAGCAGTACTTC. Translating it yields CASSPIAVSSYEQYF.